The 18 T cell receptor beta chains below all came from one sample that was sequenced in a study of CD8 T cells in ankylosing spondylitis. TCRdb called the 5' RACE reads again in MiXCR, with one record for every CDR3 protein. The data hold roughly 490,000 distinct CDR3 sequences, with 5.3% observed a single time. Antigens for these TCRs are unknown. General study points: A motif in TCR beta, a set of 8 or 9 highly homologous variants, appeared characteristic of ankylosing spondylitis blood.

Sequenced input: blood, either unsorted or a sorted T cell fraction (not recorded which). The origin of the receptors is a male donor with ankylosing spondylitis.

This clonotype was counted a few times. The chain joins TRBV5-1 to TRBJ2-7, with TRBD1 matching over 8 bases. CDR3 size: 16 residues. V gave up 4 bases and J gave up 5 bases; unmatched junction bases: 14. The V gene's germline CDR1 is SGHRS and CDR2 YFSETQ. Here the CDR3 reads CASSPRMTGEPNEQYF. CDR3 DNA: TGCGCCAGCAGCCCGCGAATGACAGGGGAACCCAACGAGCAGTACTTC. The variable domain in full, completed from reference TRBV5-1 and TRBJ2-7, reads KAGVTQTPRYLIKTRGQQVTLSCSPISGHRSVSWYQQTPGQGLQFLFEYFSETQRNKGNFPGRFSGRQFSNSRSEMNVSTLELGDSALYLCASSPRMTGEPNEQYFGPGTRLTVT.

This chain links TRBV5-4 with TRBJ1-1; possibly TRBD1 for D (6 bases). The CDR3 has 13 amino acids. The V end was cut by 4 bases, the J end by 11 bases, with 18 bases between. The germline gives CDR1 SGHNT, CDR2 YYREEE (reference sequence). CDR3 in amino acids: CASSLQGDFVAFF. In DNA, the CDR3 is TGTGCCAGCAGCCTACAGGGAGATTTTGTGGCTTTCTTT.

This clonotype has at least ten counts. This sequence joins TRBV6-5 and TRBJ1-2; 8 bases line up with TRBD1. Germline loops: CDR1 MNHEY, CDR2 SVGAGI. V trimming: 0 bases; J trimming: 4 bases; junction bases outside the gene matches: 1. CDR3 length equals 14 residues. The CDR3 DNA follows: TGTGCCAGCAGTTACTCGACAGGGGTCTATGGCTACACCTTC. Translation gives CASSYSTGVYGYTF.

This CDR3 reads CSASFSGGTGELFF. The DNA for the CDR3 is TGCAGTGCTAGTTTTAGCGGGGGGACCGGGGAGCTGTTTTTT. This chain links TRBV20-1 with TRBJ2-2, with 10 bases fitting TRBD2. The V gene end was trimmed by 3 bases and the J gene end by 5 bases; junction bases not matched to a gene: 3. The CDR3 is 14 residues long. Germline CDR1 reads DFQATT; CDR2 reads SNEGSKA (reference sequence).

This clonotype was seen a few times. The CDR3 DNA follows: TGTGCCAGCAGCCAAAGAGGGTTGCGGGAGGGAGTAGAGCAGTACTTC. Amino acid sequence: CASSQRGLREGVEQYF. The rearrangement links TRBV3-1 to TRBJ2-7; 9 nucleotides line up with TRBD2. The J segment lost 7 bases and the V segment lost 2 bases, leaving 12 bases of the junction unmatched. Germline CDR1 reads LGHDT; CDR2 reads YNNKEL (reference sequence). The CDR3 runs to 16 residues.

This clonotype was detected ten times or more. The V call is TRBV28, the J call TRBJ2-7; 11 positions agree with TRBD2. The J segment lost 5 bases and the V segment lost 4 bases, leaving 7 bases of the junction unmatched. This CDR3 contains 15 residues. The V gene's germline CDR1 is MDHEN and CDR2 SYDVKM. The CDR3 reads CASSSLAGGPDEQYF. Here the CDR3 DNA reads TGTGCCAGCAGTTCCTTAGCGGGAGGGCCCGACGAGCAGTACTTC.

This clonotype was detected ten times or more. This chain connects TRBV5-1 to TRBJ1-1; weak D call: TRBD1 (5 bases). Germline V gene lookup returns CDR1 SGHRS and CDR2 YFSETQ. Trimming left V 2 bases short and J 5 bases short, with 13 bases between. CDR3 length: 14 amino acids. This chain's CDR3 is CASSFYLRTTEAFF. CDR3 nucleotides: TGCGCCAGCAGCTTCTACCTAAGGACAACTGAAGCTTTCTTT.

In this sample, this clonotype turned up a few times. V and J are TRBV4-2 and TRBJ2-7; D unclear. The CDR3 length is 14 residues. The ends were cut back, 3 bases at V and 1 base at J, with 10 bases in the middle. Germline values: CDR1 LGHNA, CDR2 YNFKEQ. In DNA, the CDR3 is TGTGCCAGCAGCCATTCCTCCAATTCCTACGAGCAGTACTTC. Translating gives CASSHSSNSYEQYF.

This clonotype was detected many times. The gene calls are TRBV29-1 and TRBJ1-3, with D hard to call. The germline V gene has CDR1 SQVTM and CDR2 ANQGSEA. Trimming took 4 bases from V and 0 from J, leaving 10 bases between them. This CDR3 has 14 residues. The CDR3 DNA reads TGCAGCGTTGTGACCGGAGACTCTGGAAACACCATATATTTT. Translated, it gives CSVVTGDSGNTIYF.

In this sample, this clonotype turned up many times. V and J are TRBV29-1 and TRBJ1-1, with a tentative D call TRBD1 (6 bases). The germline CDR1 and CDR2 sequences are SQVTM and ANQGSEA. V was shortened by 6 bases and J by 5 bases, with 16 bases between the two germline ends. There are 13 residues in the CDR3. The CDR3, as DNA: TGCAGCGTGGAACAGGGCGTGATGACTGAAGCTTTCTTT. This encodes CSVEQGVMTEAFF. Variable domain in full (rest from reference TRBV29-1 and TRBJ1-1): SAVISQKPSRDICQRGTSLTIQCQVDSQVTMMFWYRQQPGQSLTLIATANQGSEATYESGFVIDKFPISRPNLTFSTLTVSNMSPEDSSIYLCSVEQGVMTEAFFGQGTRLTVV.

This clonotype was seen only a few times. The chain joins TRBV5-1 to TRBJ2-7; the match to TRBD2 covers 7 bases. V shed 4 bases and J 7 bases; nucleotides not matched to a gene: 11. CDR3 length equals 14 residues. In germline, CDR1 is SGHRS, CDR2 YFSETQ. The CDR3 spells CASSPPGGRLEQYF. Written as DNA, the CDR3 is TGCGCCAGCAGCCCGCCGGGGGGACGGCTTGAGCAGTACTTC.

This clonotype was found many times. This CDR3 reads CATSDFPGVGTDTQYF. CDR3 nucleotides: TGTGCCACCAGTGATTTCCCAGGCGTTGGGACAGATACGCAGTATTTT. J is TRBJ2-3 and V is TRBV24-1; no firm D call. The CDR3 runs to 16 residues. Germline-derived CDR1 and CDR2 are KGHDR and SFDVKD. V was shortened by 1 base and J by 3 bases, with 13 bases between the two germline ends.

Many counts were recorded for this clonotype. J is TRBJ2-7 and V is TRBV5-1; no firm D call. V lost 7 bases to trimming and J lost 5 bases, with 13 bases between them. This CDR3 has 12 amino acids. CDR1 is SGHRS, CDR2 YFSETQ, per germline. CDR3 region: CASRLGQNEQYF. The CDR3 DNA follows: TGCGCCAGCCGTCTTGGGCAGAACGAGCAGTACTTC.

This clonotype was observed at least ten times. The genes are TRBV7-9 and TRBJ2-3, with D perhaps assigned TRBD1 or TRBD2 (5 bases each). The CDR3 spans 15 residues. V was shortened by 7 bases and J by 5 bases, with 19 bases between the two germline ends. The germline V gene encodes CDR1 SEHNR and CDR2 FQNEAQ (reference sequence). CDR3 in DNA: TGTGCCAGCACCCTATTCGATTGGGGGAAAGATACGCAGTATTTT. Its protein is CASTLFDWGKDTQYF.

At least ten counts were recorded for this clonotype. The chain uses TRBV5-1 and TRBJ2-1; D is uncertain. In germline, CDR1 is SGHRS, CDR2 YFSETQ. The CDR3 extends over 12 amino acids. V lost 4 bases to trimming and J lost 6 bases, with 8 bases between them. For the CDR3, the DNA is TGCGCCAGCAGCCTTATGGTCAATGAGCAGTTCTTC. It is translated as CASSLMVNEQFF.

J is TRBJ2-7 and V is TRBV28; the D gene is possibly TRBD2 (5 bases). This CDR3 is 14 amino acids long. V lost 6 bases and J lost 5, with 17 bases in between. CDR1 and CDR2 from the germline V gene are MDHEN and SYDVKM. The CDR3 reads CASRPGPTGDEQYF. The DNA for the CDR3 is TGTGCCAGCAGGCCCGGACCGACCGGGGACGAGCAGTACTTC.

The sample holds many counts of this clonotype. The chain's CDR3 is CASSMLGDGYTF. As DNA, the CDR3 is TGTGCCAGCAGCATGCTAGGTGATGGCTACACCTTC. This chain uses TRBV7-2 with TRBJ1-2; D is ambiguous. The V gene lost 5 bases and the J gene lost 6 bases, with 10 bases spanning the gap. Germline values: CDR1 SGHTA, CDR2 FQGNSA. The CDR3 runs 12 residues.

V gene TRBV5-1 combines with J gene TRBJ2-2; D is undetermined. V was trimmed by 1 base and J by 6 bases, leaving 13 bases between them. Germline lookup yields CDR1 SGHRS and CDR2 YFSETQ. The CDR3 consists of 15 residues. CDR3 protein: CASSLLQVFPGELFF. The DNA for the CDR3 is TGCGCCAGCAGCTTGCTGCAGGTTTTCCCCGGGGAGCTGTTTTTT.